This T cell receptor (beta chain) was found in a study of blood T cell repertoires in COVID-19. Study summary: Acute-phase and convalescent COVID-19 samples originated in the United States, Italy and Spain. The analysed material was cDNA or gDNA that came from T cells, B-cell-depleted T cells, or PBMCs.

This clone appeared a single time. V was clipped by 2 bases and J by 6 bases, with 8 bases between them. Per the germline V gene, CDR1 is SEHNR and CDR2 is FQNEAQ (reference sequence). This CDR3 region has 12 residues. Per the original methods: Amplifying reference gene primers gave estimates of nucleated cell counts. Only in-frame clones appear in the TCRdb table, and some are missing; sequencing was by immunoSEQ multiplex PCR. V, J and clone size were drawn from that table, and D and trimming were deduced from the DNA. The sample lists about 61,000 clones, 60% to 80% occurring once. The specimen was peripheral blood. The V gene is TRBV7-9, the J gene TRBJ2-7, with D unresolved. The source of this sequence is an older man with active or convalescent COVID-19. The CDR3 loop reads CASSLTDREQYF. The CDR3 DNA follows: TGTGCCAGCAGCTTAACTGATCGCGAGCAGTACTTC.